This TCR beta chain was sequenced during a study of blood T cell repertoires in COVID-19 (dated by TCRdb to 2020 to 2022). Background on the whole study: Samples covering the acute and convalescent phases of COVID-19 were provided by collaborators in the United States, Italy and Spain. The dataset comprised deeply sampled blood TCRbeta repertoires from subjects exposed to, actively infected with, or recovered from COVID-19. HLA class I and class II types, where available, came from metadata supplied by the sample provider rather than from assay-based typing. The material from the prospective study consisted of cDNA or gDNA derived from T cells, B-cell-depleted T cells, or PBMCs. Sample metadata almost always included a de-identified subject ID, COVID-19 status, age in years and sex. A freely available public database, intended as a resource for researchers studying the immune response to SARS-CoV-2, is where the repertoires were released. The samples were drawn from the first 160 participants of the ongoing ImmuneRACE study and from over 950 subjects provided by 6 global collaborators.

Participants in the prospective study were aged about 18 to 90 years, lived in more than 20 United States geographic areas, and enrolled through a virtual design. In the prospective study, cohorts were assigned on the basis of participant-reported clinical history obtained from a screening survey and a study questionnaire. Recovered participants in ImmuneRACE Cohort 3 were defined as having two consecutive negative NP/OP PCR tests, clearance from a healthcare professional, or resolution of symptoms. Mobile phlebotomists in the prospective study collected whole blood, serum and a nasopharyngeal or oropharyngeal swab from every participant. Prospective study participants could optionally give additional blood draws and questionnaires over an approximately 2-month period. Before DNA extraction, prospective study blood samples were shipped either frozen or at room temperature. For this clone: Its antigen is still unknown. There are no base qualities to consult, and no much larger clone falls within one base.

The full study reports these points: Clinical and demographic metadata were provided uncurated, with the amount varying by source and participant.

Counted from cysteine to phenylalanine, this CDR3 has 12 amino acids. Kept here is only the CDR3 DNA, which spans 36 bases and is read in frame from base 1. The germline ends are 10 bases apart after V is trimmed by 3 bases and J by 9 bases. The germline V gene gives CDR1 as SGDLS and CDR2 as YYNGEE. TCRbeta CDR3 regions were amplified from genomic DNA using the immunoSEQ Assay, a bias-controlled multiplex PCR. On the study's bioinformatics: Within the assay, amplification of reference gene primers was used to estimate how many nucleated cells each sample contained. To quantify the absolute abundance of each unique TCRbeta CDR3 rearrangement, sequence reads were collapsed and filtered. Productive Simpson clonality was computed per sample as the square root of Simpson's diversity index over productive rearrangements. This is the immuneACCESS table as TCRdb keeps it, with only in-frame sequences that have V and J called. A part of the clones is gone; compared with another copy, unresolved V genes explain less than half, and the rest is unexplained. V, J and clone size are taken as reported in that table, and D and trimming were inferred from the DNA itself. The sample table records roughly 190,000 clones; roughly 90% of these occur just once. Of the sample, around 2.3% falls within the top ten clones.

The TCR sequence derives from a woman aged 25 to 45 who had recovered from COVID-19. The sequence joins TRBV9 to TRBJ2-1; no confident D gene assignment can be made. Sequenced input: PBMCs or T cells enriched from blood (not recorded which). CDR3 reads: CASSGLAPEQFF. The nucleotides are TGTGCCAGCAGCGGATTAGCACCTGAGCAGTTCTTC.